This entry concerns a single T cell receptor (beta chain). What this receptor recognizes is not known. Within one base of it there is no much larger clone, and no base qualities were kept. The germline V gene provides CDR1 MGHRA and CDR2 YSYEKL. Spanning cysteine to phenylalanine, the CDR3 consists of 19 amino acids. CDR3 DNA only is kept here, 57 bases in frame from base 1. The germline V end is reduced by 1 base and the J end by 2 bases; junction bases left unmatched: 17. TCR CDR3 regions were amplified from genomic DNA by multiplex PCR using the deep immunoSEQ assay. Extracted genomic DNA from each cell subset was distributed evenly across all wells of several immunoSEQ 96-well plates, and each plate was treated as a replicate. For sorted subsets, around 200 ng genomic DNA, equal to tens of thousands of T cell genomes, was loaded into each replicate PCR. Purified libraries were quantified with a Qubit 3.0 fluorometer, sized on a Bioanalyzer 2100, and re-quantified with the KAPA Library Quantification kit. Every immunoSEQ 96-well plate was sequenced on a dedicated single-read 150-cycle Illumina NextSeq 550 flow cell. In the authors' own workflow: The immunoSEQ output contained only junctional sequences without quality scores, so filtering could not match that applied to full-length reads. To assign V/J genes and CDR3, sequences were annotated against IMGT germline references using PyIR, a Python wrapper for IgBLAST v1.9. Reads were filtered out if the reads had weak V/J assignments (E-value above 1e-6), no CDR3, stop codons, out-of-frame junctions, or ambiguous translated residues. V3J clonotypes were defined as sequences sharing an identical inferred V gene, J gene, and CDR3 amino acid sequence. The percentage overlap between two repertoires was calculated by dividing the number of shared unique clonotypes by the size of the smaller repertoire. RTK rarefaction, the Chao1 estimator, and Recon v2.1 estimates of unobserved clonotypes were used to assess repertoire richness. Generation probabilities were computed with OLGA for all TCRbeta clonotypes obtained by the gDNA method from several donors. Entries here come from immuneACCESS through TCRdb and include only in-frame sequences with V and J called. Some clones fail to appear in such tables; in the studies checked, an unresolved V gene covers under half of the shortfall, and the cause of the remainder is unknown. V and J calls and clone size are as listed in that table; D and trimming were resolved from the DNA. In all, the sample holds about 700,000 clones, and less than 85% of those were seen once. Under 2% of the sample is held by the ten biggest clonotypes.

This sample is part of a study of shared clonotypes between healthy human individuals (dated by TCRdb to 2019 to 2021). With respect to the entire study: A couple of women and a few men aged 18 to 49 years were included in the cohort. For each donor, CD4 naive and CD4 memory were each given three plates, CD8 naive was given two plates, and CD8 memory was given one plate. Blood TCR repertoires of roughly 5 healthy adults were deeply sequenced to estimate repertoire size and the extent of clonotype sharing between individuals. To increase sequencing depth and limit assay-specific biases, different laboratories used diverse techniques to prepare libraries and sequence TCR repertoires. Each donor's leukapheresis produced roughly between about 0.9 and 9.5 billion PBMCs. What the study reported, not specific to this receptor: Sharing across four donors was observed for 5% to 6.5% of naive CD4, over 3% of naive CD8, 2% to 2.5% of memory CD4, and less than 0.45% of memory CD8 clonotypes. Because the study included only a small number of donors, the genetic and exposure-history diversity represented was limited. Rarefaction of sorted-subset datasets indicated incomplete sequencing despite the large sequencing depth. Clonotypes shared by all four sorted-subset donors showed higher generation probabilities than non-shared clonotypes. Based on pairwise subsampling, the degree of clonotype sharing among donors was expected to be affected by sequencing depth. Naive subsets generally had larger estimated clonotype richness than memory subsets did. Sampling was restricted to blood, and TCR repertoires in tissue are likely to differ from TCR repertoires in blood.

The donors were healthy, HIV-negative adults with no recently reported acute infections or vaccinations. Only Caucasian adults living in Nashville, Tennessee, USA were represented among the donors. CD4+ T cells were enriched through magnetic negative selection, after which naive cells were positively selected on CD45RA and the remaining negative fraction served as the memory subset. Blood was obtained by leukapheresis, after which PBMCs were separated by Ficoll-Histopaque density gradient centrifugation and cryopreserved in liquid nitrogen vapor phase. Analytical flow cytometry was used to check the purity and quantity of each magnetically sorted T cell population. From each sorted fraction, genomic DNA was isolated and quantified by UV absorbance on a Nanodrop 2000c.

This receptor chain uses TRBV4-1 and TRBJ2-7; the junction holds 7 bases that match TRBD2. Sequences were obtained from memory CD4+ T cells sorted from blood. The cell subset or site label here, explained by the study, means: CD45RA-negative fraction. This clonotype was obtained from a woman aged 30 to 39 in good health. The nucleotide sequence reads TGCGCCAGCAGCCAAGTCTCCCTTGGGATAGCGGGTAGGGCCTACGAGCAGTACTTC. This sequence encodes CASSQVSLGIAGRAYEQYF.